The next 9 T cell receptor beta chains were all read from a single sample in a study of blood T cell repertoires in COVID-19. Sequencing was performed with immunoSEQ multiplex PCR; in TCRdb, only in-frame clones are kept and a portion is missing. This table holds about 330,000 clones, 65% to 90% found once. Specimen: peripheral blood. The receptors stem from a human donor in a cohort sampled during active COVID-19.

The chain uses TRBV7-9 and TRBJ1-2; D not certain. Trimming left V 1 base short and J 1 base short, with 10 bases between. The CDR3 has 15 amino acids. CDR1 is SEHNR and CDR2 is FQNEAQ in the germline V gene (reference sequence). Written as DNA, the CDR3 is TGTGCCAGCAGCTTAGTACTCACGGGTAACTATGGCTACACCTTC. Translation gives CASSLVLTGNYGYTF.

The chain couples TRBV6-4 to TRBJ2-7, with D possibly matching TRBD1 (6 bases). CDR3 length: 16 residues. In germline, CDR1 is MRHNA, CDR2 SNTAGT. Trimming took off 0 bases at V and 5 bases at J, with 17 bases between the two ends. The DNA for the CDR3 is TGTGCCAGCAGTGACTCGAGTAGTCAGGGGATAGACGAGCAGTACTTC. Protein: CASSDSSSQGIDEQYF.

This rearrangement joins TRBV5-1 to TRBJ2-3; 7 nucleotides match TRBD1. The trim removed 3 bases at V and 5 bases at J, leaving 6 bases unmatched. There are 14 residues in the CDR3. Germline CDR1 SGHRS, CDR2 YFSETQ. The CDR3 spells CASSSQQGLDTQYF. The CDR3 nucleotides are TGCGCCAGCAGCTCACAACAGGGGTTAGATACGCAGTATTTT.

CDR3 DNA sequence: TGTGCCAGCAGCAACCTAGGCCCCTCCTACAATGAGCAGTTCTTC. Amino acid sequence: CASSNLGPSYNEQFF. The chain employs TRBV3-1 (or the pseudogene TRBV3-2) and TRBJ2-1, with unresolved D. CDR3 length: 15 residues. Per the germline V gene, CDR1 is LGHDT and CDR2 is YNNKEL (reference sequence). V was pared by 5 bases and J by 0 bases, with 11 bases between.

The CDR3 protein is CASSAYLGGPSNNEQFF. In DNA, the CDR3 is TGTGCCAGCAGTGCGTATCTGGGAGGGCCGTCGAACAATGAGCAGTTCTTC. The V call is TRBV25-1, the J call TRBJ2-1, with 7 bases matching TRBD2. Germline V gene lookup returns CDR1 MGHDK and CDR2 SYGVNS. With V trimmed by 4 bases and J by 5 bases, 14 bases remained unmatched. The CDR3 has 17 residues.

The J gene is TRBJ2-7, the V gene TRBV19; 10 bases align to TRBD1. CDR1 is LNHDA, CDR2 SQIVND, per germline (reference sequence). Trimming removed 7 bases from V and 5 bases from J; junction bases left unmatched: 8. This CDR3 contains 14 residues. CDR3 sequence: CASKRDRGFNEQYF. The CDR3 DNA follows: TGTGCCAGTAAACGGGACAGGGGCTTTAACGAGCAGTACTTC.

This clone came up once. Other DNA sequences in this sample translate to the same CDR3. The chain uses TRBV11-3 and TRBJ2-2; no reliable D call. Germline values: CDR1 SGHNT, CDR2 YENEEA. The V end was cut by 3 bases, the J end by 5 bases, with 7 bases between. This CDR3 spans 13 amino acids. The CDR3 DNA reads TGTGCCAGCAGCTTTCGAGTGACCGGGGAGCTGTTTTTT. It specifies CASSFRVTGELFF.

Comment on this clone: The sample holds other DNA sequences that translate to the same CDR3. The chain links TRBV12-3 or TRBV12-4 to TRBJ2-4; D is ambiguous. The CDR3 extends over 13 amino acids. V was clipped by 4 bases and J by 0 bases, with 4 bases between them. CDR3 coding DNA: TGTGCCAGCAGTTCCCTAGCCAAAAACATTCAGTACTTC. Its translation: CASSSLAKNIQYF.

For the CDR3, the DNA is TGTGCCTGGAGCGGAGGTGTTGAAGCTTTCTTT. Translation gives CAWSGGVEAFF. This chain joins TRBV30 and TRBJ1-1, with D unclear. Trimming took off 3 bases at V and 7 bases at J, with 9 bases between the two ends. The CDR3 totals 11 residues. Germline loops: CDR1 GTSNPN, CDR2 SVGIG (reference sequence).